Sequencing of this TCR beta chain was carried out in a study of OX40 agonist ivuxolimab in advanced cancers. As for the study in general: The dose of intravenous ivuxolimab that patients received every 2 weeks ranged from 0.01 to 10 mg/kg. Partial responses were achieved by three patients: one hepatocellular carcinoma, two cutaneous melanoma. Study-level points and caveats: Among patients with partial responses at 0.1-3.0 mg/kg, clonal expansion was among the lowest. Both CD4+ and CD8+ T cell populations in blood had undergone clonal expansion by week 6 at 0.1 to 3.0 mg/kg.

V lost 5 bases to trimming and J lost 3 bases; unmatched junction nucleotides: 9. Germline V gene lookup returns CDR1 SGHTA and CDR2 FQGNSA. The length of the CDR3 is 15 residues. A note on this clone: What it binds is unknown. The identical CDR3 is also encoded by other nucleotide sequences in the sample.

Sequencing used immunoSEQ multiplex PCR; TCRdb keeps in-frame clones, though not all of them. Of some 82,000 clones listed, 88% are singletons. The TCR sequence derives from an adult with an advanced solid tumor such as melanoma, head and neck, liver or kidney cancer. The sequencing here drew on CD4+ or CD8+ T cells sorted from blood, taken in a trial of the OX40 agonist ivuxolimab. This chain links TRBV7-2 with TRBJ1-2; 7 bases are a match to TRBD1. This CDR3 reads CASSPRTGTHYGYTF. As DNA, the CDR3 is TGTGCCAGCAGCCCCCGGACAGGAACCCACTATGGCTACACCTTC.